These 27 T cell receptor beta chains originate from one sample sequenced in a study of blood T cell repertoires in COVID-19. Data came from immunoSEQ multiplex PCR; TCRdb stores just in-frame clones and leaves some out. This table holds approximately 150,000 clones, 85% to 90% found once. Sequencing was carried out using peripheral blood. The receptors derive from a woman in her sixties or seventies with acute or convalescent COVID-19.

V is TRBV5-1 and J is TRBJ1-1, with 7 bases aligning to TRBD1. The CDR3 runs 16 residues. Germline CDR1 reads SGHRS; CDR2 reads YFSETQ. V lost 4 bases to trimming and J lost 1 base; unmatched junction nucleotides: 10. This chain's CDR3 is CASSKITGAENTEAFF. The DNA for the CDR3 is TGCGCCAGCAGCAAAATTACAGGGGCCGAGAACACTGAAGCTTTCTTT.

The V and J genes are TRBV5-4 and TRBJ1-2; the D gene is possibly TRBD1 (6 bases). Germline loops: CDR1 SGHNT, CDR2 YYREEE (reference sequence). The CDR3 sequence is 15 residues long. V lost 4 bases and J 5 bases, leaving 18 bases between the germline ends. The CDR3 bases are TGTGCCAGCAGCAAAAGGATGGGGGCTGAGTATGGCTACACCTTC. Translated, it gives CASSKRMGAEYGYTF. The full variable domain, completed using reference TRBV5-4 and TRBJ1-2, is ETGVTQSPTHLIKTRGQQVTLRCSSQSGHNTVSWYQQALGQGPQFIFQYYREEENGRGNFPPRFSGLQFPNYSSELNVNALELDDSALYLCASSKRMGAEYGYTFGSGTRLTVV.

CDR3 sequence: CATSDLEDSNQPQHF. CDR3 DNA: TGTGCCACCAGTGATTTGGAGGATAGCAATCAGCCCCAGCATTTT. The chain employs TRBV24-1 and TRBJ1-5; no definite D call. The V and J ends lost 0 bases and 0 bases respectively, with 5 bases between them. The CDR3 totals 15 residues. Looked up from germline, CDR1 is KGHDR and CDR2 is SFDVKD.

The chain links TRBV7-3 to TRBJ1-1, with no clear D. This CDR3 is 13 amino acids long. V lost 7 bases to trimming and J lost 3 bases, with 12 bases between them. From germline, CDR1 is SGHTA and CDR2 FQGTGA. CDR3 sequence: CASKSGADTEAFF. The CDR3 DNA is TGTGCCAGCAAGTCTGGTGCGGACACTGAAGCTTTCTTT.

The V gene is TRBV7-6, the J gene TRBJ1-5; TRBD1 is a possible D gene (6 bases). The V gene's germline CDR1 is SGHVS and CDR2 FNYEAQ. The CDR3 runs to 16 residues. V was trimmed by 2 bases and J by 6 bases, leaving 17 bases between them. The CDR3 sequence: CASSLNNGQGPQPQHF. The CDR3 DNA is TGTGCCAGCAGCTTAAACAACGGGCAGGGGCCTCAGCCCCAGCATTTT. The entire variable domain, with the rest obtained from reference TRBV7-6 and TRBJ1-5, is as follows: GAGVSQSPRYKVTKRGQDVALRCDPISGHVSLYWYRQALGQGPEFLTYFNYEAQQDKSGLPNDRFSAERPEGSISTLTIQRTEQRDSAMYRCASSLNNGQGPQPQHFGDGTRLSIL.

The chain joins TRBV5-3 to TRBJ2-7; D is uncertain. TRBV5-3 counts as an open reading frame of uncertain function. With 0 bases removed from V and 5 bases from J, the gap between germline ends came to 15 bases. The CDR3 is 15 residues long. In DNA form, the CDR3 reads TGTGCCAGAAGCTTGGCGCGACTCCTGAGTCACGAGCAGTACTTC. Protein: CARSLARLLSHEQYF.

V usage is TRBV12-3 or TRBV12-4 and J usage is TRBJ2-7, with D tentatively TRBD2 (6 bases). The V end was cut by 2 bases, the J end by 6 bases, with 11 bases between. The CDR3 spans 13 residues. The CDR3 bases are TGTGCCAGCAGTTTAAGGAGGGCCCCCGAGCAGTACTTC. This translates into CASSLRRAPEQYF.

The V and J genes are TRBV25-1 and TRBJ1-2; D unresolved. The CDR3 is made up of 15 amino acids. Between the trimmed V and J ends, which lost 3 bases and 1 base, there was a span of 12 bases. Per germline, CDR1 MGHDK and CDR2 SYGVNS. The CDR3 DNA sequence: TGTGCCAGCAGTGAGCCGGGTGGAGGTAACTATGGCTACACCTTC. The encoded protein is CASSEPGGGNYGYTF.

The chain links TRBV30 to TRBJ1-2; TRBD1 agrees at 10 bases. Trimming cost V 4 bases and J 8 bases; bases outside gene matches: 10. Per germline, CDR1 GTSNPN and CDR2 SVGIG (reference sequence). This CDR3 contains 14 residues. The CDR3 protein is CAWNLDRGSGGYTF. CDR3 nucleotide sequence: TGTGCCTGGAACCTGGACAGGGGGAGTGGAGGCTACACCTTC.

V usage is TRBV6-1 and J usage is TRBJ2-2, with D perhaps matching TRBD1 (5 bases). V was trimmed by 1 base and J by 3 bases, leaving 9 bases between them. The CDR3 totals 15 residues. The germline V gene has CDR1 MNHNS and CDR2 SASEGT. Here the CDR3 reads CASSEVAGYTGELFF. DNA of the CDR3: TGTGCCAGCAGTGAAGTCGCAGGGTACACCGGGGAGCTGTTTTTT.

The table lists this clone with a few counts. The CDR3 is CATSDYVSTDFYGYTF. The CDR3 nucleotides are TGTGCCACCAGTGATTATGTCTCGACAGACTTCTATGGCTACACCTTC. The chain joins TRBV24-1 to TRBJ1-2; maybe TRBD1 (5 bases). This CDR3 spans 16 amino acids. CDR1 is KGHDR, CDR2 SFDVKD, per germline. Trimming stripped 2 bases from V and 4 bases from J, with 16 bases between.

This chain uses TRBV30 with TRBJ2-1; 12 nucleotides align to TRBD2. In germline, CDR1 is GTSNPN, CDR2 SVGIG (reference sequence). The CDR3 runs to 11 residues. The CDR3 sequence: CATTSGSEQFF. Written as DNA, the CDR3 is TGTGCAACGACTAGCGGGAGTGAGCAGTTCTTC. Full variable domain (outside the CDR3, taken from reference TRBV30 and TRBJ2-1): SQTIHQWPATLVQPVGSPLSLECTVEGTSNPNLYWYRQAAGRGLQLLFYSVGIGQISSEVPQNLSASRPQDRQFILSSKKLLLSDSGFYLCATTSGSEQFFGPGTRLTVL.

The chain joins TRBV19 to TRBJ1-1, with D perhaps matching TRBD1 (5 bases). The CDR3 has 14 residues. Germline loops: CDR1 LNHDA, CDR2 SQIVND (reference sequence). The V end lost 5 bases, the J end lost 1 base, and 11 bases lay between the germline ends. The CDR3 DNA is TGTGCCAGTAGTGAAGGGACTAGGAACACTGAAGCTTTCTTT. Translation: CASSEGTRNTEAFF.

The V and J genes are TRBV3-1 (or the pseudogene TRBV3-2) and TRBJ1-6, with D uncertain. The CDR3 contains 16 residues. Germline V CDR1 and CDR2: LGHDT, YNNKEL (reference sequence). The V end lost 4 bases, the J end lost 6 bases, and 16 bases lay between the germline ends. The CDR3 spells CASSPLLRASNSPLHF. The CDR3 nucleotides read TGTGCCAGCAGCCCCCTTTTGAGAGCAAGTAATTCACCCCTCCACTTT.

The chain links TRBV18 to TRBJ1-3; D perhaps matches TRBD1 (5 bases). Trimming stripped 5 bases from V and 0 bases from J, with 11 bases between. The CDR3 covers 15 residues. Germline CDR1 is KGHSH and CDR2 is LQKENI. As DNA, the CDR3 is TGTGCCAGCTCATCTCAGGGCACCTCTGGAAACACCATATATTTT. Its translation: CASSSQGTSGNTIYF. Full variable domain (rest looked up from reference TRBV18 and TRBJ1-3): NAGVMQNPRHLVRRRGQEARLRCSPMKGHSHVYWYRQLPEEGLKFMVYLQKENIIDESGMPKERFSAEFPKEGPSILRIQQVVRGDSAAYFCASSSQGTSGNTIYFGEGSWLTVV.

This chain joins TRBV5-8 and TRBJ2-1; TRBD2 aligns across 11 bases. V shed 3 bases and J 4 bases; nucleotides not matched to a gene: 6. The CDR3 has 16 residues. CDR1 and CDR2 from the germline V gene are SGHTS and YDEGEE. CDR3 amino acids: CASSSPGTSGYNEQFF. For the CDR3, the DNA is TGTGCCAGCAGCTCCCCCGGGACTAGCGGATACAATGAGCAGTTCTTC.

V and J are TRBV9 and TRBJ2-1; tentative D call: TRBD2 (6 bases). V lost 0 bases and J 8 bases, leaving 21 bases between the germline ends. The germline CDR1 and CDR2 sequences are SGDLS and YYNGEE. This CDR3 region has 17 residues. In DNA, the CDR3 is TGTGCCAGCAGCGTAGCTAGTACTAGCTTGGTTGCGGATGAGCAGTTCTTC. As protein: CASSVASTSLVADEQFF.

The V and J genes are TRBV3-1 (or the pseudogene TRBV3-2) and TRBJ2-4; 14 bases are a match to TRBD2. CDR1 and CDR2 from the germline V gene are LGHDT and YNNKEL (reference sequence). The CDR3 sequence is 16 residues long. The J segment lost 11 bases and the V segment lost 3 bases, leaving 9 bases of the junction unmatched. As DNA, the CDR3 is TGTGCCAGCAGCCAGGCCAGGACTAGCGGGGGGAGGGTTCAGTACTTC. Its protein product is CASSQARTSGGRVQYF.

This clone was picked up a small number of times. The chain links TRBV7-2 to TRBJ1-6, with 10 bases that match TRBD1. The CDR3 sequence is 17 residues long. V was pared by 1 base and J by 7 bases, with 7 bases of the junction left unmatched. From germline, CDR1 is SGHTA and CDR2 FQGNSA. The CDR3 loop reads CASSLGIPGQGNSPLHF. CDR3 coding DNA: TGTGCCAGCAGCTTAGGGATACCGGGACAGGGGAATTCACCCCTCCACTTT.

J is TRBJ2-7 and V is TRBV3-1 (or the pseudogene TRBV3-2); 8 nucleotides align to TRBD2. The CDR3 has 14 residues. CDR1 is LGHDT and CDR2 is YNNKEL in the germline V gene (reference sequence). With V trimmed by 3 bases and J by 5 bases, 6 bases remained unmatched. CDR3 DNA: TGTGCCAGCAGCCACGGACTAGCCCTACACGAGCAGTACTTC. Translation: CASSHGLALHEQYF.

The rearrangement uses TRBV15 and TRBJ1-1, with D hard to call. The CDR3 length is 13 residues. Germline V gene sequence: CDR1 LNHNV, CDR2 YYDKDF (reference sequence). Trimming shortened V by 1 base and J by 6 bases, and 9 bases separated the two germline ends. The CDR3 sequence is CATSRGVASEAFF. The CDR3, as DNA: TGTGCCACCAGCAGAGGTGTAGCCTCTGAAGCTTTCTTT.

The rearrangement uses TRBV7-2 and TRBJ2-7; the match to TRBD2 covers 7 bases. CDR1 and CDR2 from the germline V gene are SGHTA and FQGNSA. The CDR3 runs to 15 residues. The J segment lost 1 base and the V segment lost 5 bases, leaving 8 bases of the junction unmatched. This chain's CDR3 is CASSTLGGLSYEQYF. In DNA, the CDR3 is TGTGCCAGCAGCACCCTCGGGGGGTTATCCTACGAGCAGTACTTC.

This chain uses TRBV7-9 with TRBJ2-7; TRBD2 aligns across 14 bases. Germline V gives CDR1 SEHNR, CDR2 FQNEAQ (reference sequence). There are 15 residues in the CDR3. Germline trimming cut 4 bases from V and 9 bases from J; bases unmatched to any gene: 8. The CDR3 is CASSSGLAGGFVQYF. For the CDR3, the DNA is TGTGCCAGCAGCTCAGGACTAGCGGGGGGTTTTGTGCAGTACTTC.

With regard to this clone: One end of the junction does not line up with germline, which may come from a read error. V gene TRBV7-7 combines with J gene TRBJ2-5; maybe TRBD2 (7 bases). This CDR3 has 14 amino acids. The germline V gene encodes CDR1 SSHAT and CDR2 FNYEAQ (reference sequence). CDR3 loop: CASSRGGIQETQYF. The DNA of the CDR3 is TGTGCTAGCAGCCGCGGGGGCATCCAAGAGACCCAGTACTTC.

This chain links TRBV19 with TRBJ1-1, with 10 bases matching TRBD1. The germline V gene encodes CDR1 LNHDA and CDR2 SQIVND (reference sequence). V gave up 1 base and J gave up 13 bases; unmatched junction bases: 3. This CDR3 has 12 amino acids. In nucleotides, the CDR3 is TGTGCCAGTAGTATAGCCGGACAGGGGGATTTCTTT. Its translation is CASSIAGQGDFF. The entire variable domain, with the rest obtained from reference TRBV19 and TRBJ1-1, is as follows: DGGITQSPKYLFRKEGQNVTLSCEQNLNHDAMYWYRQDPGQGLRLIYYSQIVNDFQKGDIAEGYSVSREKKESFPLTVTSAQKNPTAFYLCASSIAGQGDFFGQGTRLTVV.

The chain couples TRBV5-6 to TRBJ1-2, with 8 bases lining up with TRBD1. The germline V gene encodes CDR1 SGHDT and CDR2 YYEEEE. The V segment lost 4 bases and the J segment 7 bases; nucleotides outside the gene matches: 6. This CDR3 has 13 residues. This CDR3 reads CASSPGTGAGYTF. The CDR3 bases are TGTGCCAGCAGCCCCGGGACAGGCGCTGGCTACACCTTC.

The rearrangement uses TRBV28 and TRBJ2-2; D ambiguous. The CDR3 loop spans 13 amino acids. Germline CDR1 is MDHEN and CDR2 is SYDVKM. The germline V and J ends were trimmed by 6 bases and 8 bases, with 13 bases remaining between them. The CDR3 sequence: CASSPRGWGELFF. CDR3 DNA: TGTGCCAGCAGCCCGAGAGGTTGGGGGGAGCTGTTTTTT.